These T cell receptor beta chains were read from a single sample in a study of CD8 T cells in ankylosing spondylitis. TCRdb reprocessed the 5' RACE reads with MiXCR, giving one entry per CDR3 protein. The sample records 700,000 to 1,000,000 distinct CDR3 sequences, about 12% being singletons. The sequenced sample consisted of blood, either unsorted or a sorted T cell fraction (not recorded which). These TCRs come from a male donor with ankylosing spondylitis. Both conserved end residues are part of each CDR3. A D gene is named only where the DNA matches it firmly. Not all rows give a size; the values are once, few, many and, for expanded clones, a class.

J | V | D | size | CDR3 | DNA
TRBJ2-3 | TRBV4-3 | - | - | CASSHTWAWSTDTQYF | TGCGCCAGCAGCCATACTTGGGCGTGGAGCACAGATACGCAGTATTTT
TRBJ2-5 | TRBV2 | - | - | CASSRDIEETQYF | TGTGCCAGCAGCCGGGACATAGAAGAGACCCAGTACTTC
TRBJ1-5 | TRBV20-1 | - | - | CSAYSDNQPQHF | TGCAGTGCCTACAGCGACAATCAGCCCCAGCATTTT
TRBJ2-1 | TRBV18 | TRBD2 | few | CASLLAGGTNEQFF | TGTGCCAGCCTTCTAGCGGGAGGGACCAATGAGCAGTTCTTC
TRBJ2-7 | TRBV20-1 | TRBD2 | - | CSAQLAGFYEQYF | TGCAGTGCTCAGCTAGCGGGCTTTTACGAGCAGTACTTC
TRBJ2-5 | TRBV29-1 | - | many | CSVDSSGSVETQYF | TGCAGCGTTGATTCTTCCGGGAGCGTGGAGACCCAGTACTTC
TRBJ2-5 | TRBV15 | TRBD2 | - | CATSRTSAGEETQYF | TGTGCCACCAGCAGAACCTCGGCGGGGGAAGAGACCCAGTACTTC
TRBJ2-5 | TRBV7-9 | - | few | CASRRVGVIQETQYF | TGTGCCAGCAGACGCGTCGGGGTGATCCAAGAGACCCAGTACTTC
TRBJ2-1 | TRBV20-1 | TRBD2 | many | CSARGLAGGPTISNEQFF | TGCAGTGCTAGAGGGCTAGCGGGAGGACCAACCATCTCCAATGAGCAGTTCTTC
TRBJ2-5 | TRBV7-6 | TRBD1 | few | CASVELGTGQETQYF | TGTGCCAGCGTCGAACTCGGGACAGGGCAAGAGACCCAGTACTTC
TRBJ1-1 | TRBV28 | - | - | CASSFRGIAFF | TGTGCCAGCAGTTTCAGGGGCATAGCTTTCTTT
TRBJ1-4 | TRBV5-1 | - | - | CASSSALGVDEKLFF | TGCGCCAGCAGCTCGGCTTTGGGGGTGGATGAAAAACTGTTTTTT
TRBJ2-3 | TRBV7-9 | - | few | CASSLDRGNTDTQYF | TGTGCCAGCAGCTTAGACCGGGGGAACACAGATACGCAGTATTTT
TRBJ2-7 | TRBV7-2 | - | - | CASSLVSGWGEQYF | TGTGCCAGCAGCTTAGTTTCAGGATGGGGCGAGCAGTACTTC
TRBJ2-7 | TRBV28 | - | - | CASSWSGPNYEQYF | TGTGCCAGCAGTTGGTCGGGTCCCAACTACGAGCAGTACTTC
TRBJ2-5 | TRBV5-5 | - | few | CASSAPGTQISLYF | TGTGCCAGCAGCGCCCCCGGGACCCAAATCAGCCTGTACTTC
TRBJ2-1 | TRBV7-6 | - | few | CASSRTHNEQFF | TGTGCCAGCAGCCGGACCCACAATGAGCAGTTCTTC
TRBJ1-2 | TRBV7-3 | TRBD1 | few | CASSTDRVLGYTF | TGTGCCAGCAGCACCGACAGGGTTTTAGGCTACACCTTC
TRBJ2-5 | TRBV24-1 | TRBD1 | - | CATSDPTGTETQYF | TGTGCCACCAGTGATCCGACAGGGACGGAGACCCAGTACTTC
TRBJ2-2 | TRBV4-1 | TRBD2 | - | CASSQGRGAGAYTGELFF | TGCGCCAGCAGCCAAGGACGGGGAGCGGGGGCCTACACCGGGGAGCTGTTTTTT
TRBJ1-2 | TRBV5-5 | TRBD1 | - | CASSPLDRETRGYTF | TGTGCCAGCAGCCCCTTGGACAGGGAAACACGGGGCTACACCTTC
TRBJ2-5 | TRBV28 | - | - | CASTDTRVWETQYF | TGTGCCAGCACCGACACCAGAGTGTGGGAGACCCAGTACTTC
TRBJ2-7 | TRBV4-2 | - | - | CASSQDSSSYYEQYF | TGTGCCAGCAGCCAAGACTCCTCTTCATACTACGAGCAGTACTTC
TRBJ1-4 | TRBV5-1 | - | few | CASSWALGGDEKLFF | TGCGCCAGCAGCTGGGCGTTGGGGGGTGATGAAAAACTGTTTTTT
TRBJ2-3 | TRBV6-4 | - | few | CASSMTLGLSQYF | TGTGCCAGCAGTATGACATTGGGATTGAGTCAGTATTTT
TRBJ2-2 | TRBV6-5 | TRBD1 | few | CASSYADRDTGELFF | TGTGCCAGCAGTTACGCGGACAGGGACACCGGGGAGCTGTTTTTT
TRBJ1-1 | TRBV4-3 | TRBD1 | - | CASSRGQFNTEAFF | TGCGCCAGCAGCCGGGGACAGTTTAACACTGAAGCTTTCTTT